This is a list of T cell receptor beta chains from one sample in a study of T cell responses to AZD1222 COVID-19 vaccine. Some clones are missing from TCRdb's copy, which holds only in-frame ones; the method was immunoSEQ multiplex PCR. The data contain roughly 110,000 clones, roughly nine tenths of them seen just once; the ten biggest clones take up 6.6%. Sequencing used peripheral blood, obtained on day 0 of AZD1222 vaccination. The receptor set was obtained from an adult in good health. CDR3s include the opening cysteine and the closing phenylalanine or tryptophan. The size of a clone is reported for some rows only, either as once, few or many, or as a class for expanded clones.

clone_size v_call cdr3_aa
. TRBV24-1 CATRGQGGGTGELFF
. TRBV11-3 CASSSPGYTGELFF
few TRBV7-3 CASSPQGGNVVNEQFF
. TRBV4-3 CASSQGTSGRSAGELFF
. TRBV27 CASSGPGQDKVGYTF
. TRBV5-1 CASSLMPSSYNEQFF
once TRBV27 CASSSYPPGQGAEGYTF
. TRBV7-2 CASSLRAGNQPQHF
few TRBV6-6 CASRTGGAYEQYF
. TRBV20-1 CSASPGQGLHYEQYF
. TRBV6-2/TRBV6-3 CASSRGEGWKTQYF
. TRBV6-2/TRBV6-3 CASSPLAGAKGTGELFF
. TRBV6-5 CASSYGDTGNTIYF
once TRBV7-6 CASSLARGITTEAFF
. TRBV6-2/TRBV6-3 CASSRDLLIEPQHF
. TRBV11-2 CASAFWFQPQHF
. TRBV30 CAWSPSGTGFYEQYF
. TRBV15 CATSRDLTSGRISGELFF
. TRBV7-6 CASSSRLAGGETQYF
. TRBV27 CASSLRQGLSGNTIYF
. TRBV9 CASSVGGNTVEAFF
. TRBV4-3 CASSQDGRGASRNQPQHF
. TRBV29-1 CSAKDRVDYGYTF
. TRBV7-3 CASSVVELGYNEQFF
. TRBV19 CASSIGGRNEQFF
few TRBV5-1 CASSSSGTVNTEAFF
once TRBV7-8 CASNAGGFTEAFF
. TRBV19 CASSGPGSNQPQHF
. TRBV11-2 CASSLDRGMGQPQHF
few TRBV5-1 CATSVGGRGSDEQYF
. TRBV5-4 CASSLGGTGTDTQYF
. TRBV27 CASSSHGTPYEQYF
. TRBV11-2 CASSPMTGRGNTIYF
. TRBV7-2 CASSLFRTRGEQFF
. TRBV7-3 CASSPSAGQWTDTQYF
few TRBV9 CASKREGSTDTQYF
few TRBV7-2 CASSLGTLNTGELFF
few TRBV19 CASSPREGTEAFF
. TRBV9 CASSVSGRAAGELFF
. TRBV5-1 CASRGGDRGNSPLHF
few TRBV6-5 CASRAQNTEAFF